This T cell receptor (beta chain) originates from a study of blood T cell repertoires in COVID-19. The wider study: Some COVID-19 samples were acute and others convalescent; all came from the United States, Italy and Spain. PBMCs, B-cell-depleted T cells, or T cells were the source of the cDNA or gDNA that made up the material.

Methods used by the authors: Amplified reference gene primers provided the basis for estimating nucleated cell counts. Generated by immunoSEQ multiplex PCR, the TCRdb table keeps only in-frame clones and is missing some. V and J calls and clone size are as listed in that table; D and trimming were resolved from the DNA. The data contain tens of thousands of clones, around 86% of them seen just once; the ten biggest clones take up 3.8%. CDR1 is MNHEY, CDR2 SMNVEV, per germline (reference sequence). The CDR3 length is 17 residues. V was trimmed by 6 bases and J by 9 bases, leaving 29 bases between them.

The sequenced material came from peripheral blood. This sequence was found in a man in his 60s with acute or convalescent COVID-19. The chain is built from TRBV27 and TRBJ2-5; perhaps TRBD2 as D (9 bases). CDR3 DNA: TGTGCCAGCAGGGCTCTAGCGGGACAGGCGTCCCTCGGGTCCCAGTACTTC. It translates to CASRALAGQASLGSQYF.